This entry is about one T cell receptor beta chain. Its antigen is undetermined. This specimen belongs to a study of somatic mutations in cytotoxic T cells in rheumatoid arthritis. In the study overall: Patient blood (approximately 30 ml EDTA) was drawn right after diagnosis, before any treatment.

Both CD4+ and CD8+ cells were separated through positive magnetic bead selection, and their purity was verified using flow cytometry. Produced via immunoSEQ multiplex PCR; TCRdb's table is partial and in-frame only. The table shows about 14,000 clones, with around 77% occurring only once. The CDR3 spans 15 residues. Germline CDR1 is MNHNS and CDR2 is SASEGT. J gave up 7 bases and V 3 bases, and 8 bases lay outside the gene matches. Regarding the study as a whole: Unknown were the antigen targets of the expanded CD8+ clones. For about an eighth of the roughly 65 patients, a single CD8+ clone accounted for more than 20% of CD8+ cells.

Input material: CD8+ T cells sorted from blood. The rearrangement links TRBV6-1 to TRBJ2-1; TRBD2 matches 8 bases. This sequence was found in an adult with rheumatoid arthritis. The CDR3 protein is CASSEEASGWNEQFF. For the CDR3, the DNA is TGTGCCAGCAGTGAGGAAGCTAGCGGGTGGAATGAGCAGTTCTTC.